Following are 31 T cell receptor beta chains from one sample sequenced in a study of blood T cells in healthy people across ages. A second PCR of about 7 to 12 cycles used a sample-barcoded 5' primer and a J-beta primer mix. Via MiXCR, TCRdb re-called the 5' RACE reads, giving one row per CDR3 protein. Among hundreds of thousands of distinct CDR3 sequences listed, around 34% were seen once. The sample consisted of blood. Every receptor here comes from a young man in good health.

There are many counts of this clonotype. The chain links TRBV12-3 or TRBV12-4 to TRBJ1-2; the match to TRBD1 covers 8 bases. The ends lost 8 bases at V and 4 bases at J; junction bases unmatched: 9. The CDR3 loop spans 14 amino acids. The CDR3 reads CASGWTGSSYGYTF. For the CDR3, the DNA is TGTGCCAGCGGGTGGACAGGGAGTAGCTATGGCTACACCTTC.

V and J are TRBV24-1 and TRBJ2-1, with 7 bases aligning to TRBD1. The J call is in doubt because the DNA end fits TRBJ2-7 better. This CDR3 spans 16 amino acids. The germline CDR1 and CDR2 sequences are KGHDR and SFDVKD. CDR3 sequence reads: CATSDDRVGIYNEQYF. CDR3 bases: TGTGCCACCAGTGATGACAGGGTAGGGATATACAATGAGCAGTACTTC.

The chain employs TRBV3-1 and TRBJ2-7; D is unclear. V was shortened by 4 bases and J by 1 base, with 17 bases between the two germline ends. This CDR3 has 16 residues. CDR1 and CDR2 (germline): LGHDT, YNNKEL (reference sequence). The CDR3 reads CASSPRAEADSYEQYF. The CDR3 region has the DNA TGTGCCAGCAGCCCAAGGGCCGAGGCCGATTCCTACGAGCAGTACTTC.

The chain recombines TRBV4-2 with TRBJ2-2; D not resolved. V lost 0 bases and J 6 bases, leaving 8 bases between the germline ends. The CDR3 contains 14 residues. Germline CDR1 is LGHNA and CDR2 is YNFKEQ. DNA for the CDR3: TGTGCCAGCAGCCAAGATAAGGAGCCCGGGGAGCTGTTTTTT. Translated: CASSQDKEPGELFF.

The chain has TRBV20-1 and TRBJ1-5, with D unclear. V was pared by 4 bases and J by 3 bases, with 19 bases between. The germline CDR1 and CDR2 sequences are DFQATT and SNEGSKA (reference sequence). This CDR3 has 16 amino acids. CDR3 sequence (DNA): TGCAGTGCTATTCGCGCCCACATTCTAATCAATCAGCCCCAGCATTTT. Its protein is CSAIRAHILINQPQHF.

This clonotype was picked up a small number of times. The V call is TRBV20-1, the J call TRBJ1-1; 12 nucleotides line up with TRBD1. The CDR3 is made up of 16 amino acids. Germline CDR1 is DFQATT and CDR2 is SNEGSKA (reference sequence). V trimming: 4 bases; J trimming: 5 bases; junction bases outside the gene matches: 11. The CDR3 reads CSAIPGTGGFWTEAFF. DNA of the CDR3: TGCAGTGCTATTCCCGGGACAGGGGGCTTCTGGACTGAAGCTTTCTTT.

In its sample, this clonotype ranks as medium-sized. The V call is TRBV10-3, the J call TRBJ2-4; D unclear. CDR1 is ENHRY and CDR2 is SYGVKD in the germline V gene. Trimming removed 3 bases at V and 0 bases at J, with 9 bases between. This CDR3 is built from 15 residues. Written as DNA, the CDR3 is TGTGCCATCAGTGAAGGGCCTACAGCCAAAAACATTCAGTACTTC. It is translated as CAISEGPTAKNIQYF.

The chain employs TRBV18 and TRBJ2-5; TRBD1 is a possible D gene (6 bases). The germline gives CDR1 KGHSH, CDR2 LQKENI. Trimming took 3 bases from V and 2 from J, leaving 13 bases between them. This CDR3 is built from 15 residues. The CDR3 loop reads CASSPSTGSQETQYF. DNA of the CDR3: TGTGCCAGCTCACCTTCTACAGGGAGTCAAGAGACCCAGTACTTC.

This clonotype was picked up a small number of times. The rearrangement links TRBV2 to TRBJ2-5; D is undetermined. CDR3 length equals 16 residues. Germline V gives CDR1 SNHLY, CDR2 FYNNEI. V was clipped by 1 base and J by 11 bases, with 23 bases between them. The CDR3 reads CASSEGQDLGGDEQYF. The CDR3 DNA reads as TGTGCCAGCAGTGAAGGGCAGGATCTGGGCGGTGATGAGCAGTACTTC. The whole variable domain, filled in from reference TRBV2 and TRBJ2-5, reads EPEVTQTPSHQVTQMGQEVILRCVPISNHLYFYWYRQILGQKVEFLVSFYNNEISEKSEIFDDQFSVERPDGSNFTLKIRSTKLEDSAMYFCASSEGQDLGGDEQYFGPGTRLLVL.

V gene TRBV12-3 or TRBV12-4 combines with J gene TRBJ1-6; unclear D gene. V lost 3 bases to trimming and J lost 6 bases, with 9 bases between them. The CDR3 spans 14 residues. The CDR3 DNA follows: TGTGCCAGCAGTTTGCGAGGGTTTAATTCACCCCTCCACTTT. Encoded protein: CASSLRGFNSPLHF.

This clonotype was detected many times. The CDR3, as DNA: TGTGCCAGTTCGACTAGCGGATTCCAAGAGACCCAGTACTTC. Translating gives CASSTSGFQETQYF. V and J are TRBV12-3 or TRBV12-4 and TRBJ2-5; TRBD2 agrees at 9 bases. V was clipped by 9 bases and J by 1 base; unmatched bases: 6. CDR3 length equals 14 residues.

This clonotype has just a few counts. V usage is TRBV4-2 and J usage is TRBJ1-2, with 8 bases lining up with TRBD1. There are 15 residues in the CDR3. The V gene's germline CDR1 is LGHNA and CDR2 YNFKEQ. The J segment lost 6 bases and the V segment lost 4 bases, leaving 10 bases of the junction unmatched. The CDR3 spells CASSPPPGQVDGYTF. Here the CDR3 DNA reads TGTGCCAGCAGCCCCCCACCGGGACAGGTTGATGGCTACACCTTC.

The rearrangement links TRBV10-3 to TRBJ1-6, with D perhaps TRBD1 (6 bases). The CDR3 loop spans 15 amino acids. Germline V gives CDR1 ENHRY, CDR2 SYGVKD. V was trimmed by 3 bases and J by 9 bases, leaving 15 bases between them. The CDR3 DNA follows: TGTGCCATCAGTGACGCGGGGGCGGGGACTTCACCCCTCCACTTT. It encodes CAISDAGAGTSPLHF.

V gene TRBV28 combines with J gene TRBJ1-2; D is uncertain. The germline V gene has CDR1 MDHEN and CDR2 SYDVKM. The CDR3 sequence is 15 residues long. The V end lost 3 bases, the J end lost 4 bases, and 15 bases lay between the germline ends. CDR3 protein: CASSLVSGDSYGYTF. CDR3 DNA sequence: TGTGCCAGCAGTTTGGTGTCAGGCGATAGCTATGGCTACACCTTC.

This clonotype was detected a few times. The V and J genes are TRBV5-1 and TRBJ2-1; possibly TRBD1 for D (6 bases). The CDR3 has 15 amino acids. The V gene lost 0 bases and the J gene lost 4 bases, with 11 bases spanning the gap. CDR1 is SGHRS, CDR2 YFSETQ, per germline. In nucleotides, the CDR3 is TGCGCCAGCAGCTTGGGGTCAGGGGAGTACAATGAGCAGTTCTTC. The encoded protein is CASSLGSGEYNEQFF.

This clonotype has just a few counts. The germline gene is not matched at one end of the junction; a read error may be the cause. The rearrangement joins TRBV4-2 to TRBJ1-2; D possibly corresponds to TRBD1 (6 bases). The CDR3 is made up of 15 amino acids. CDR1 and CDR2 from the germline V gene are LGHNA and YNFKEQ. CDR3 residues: CASSQDRGAAYCYTF. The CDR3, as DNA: TGTGCCAGCAGCCAAGATCGGGGGGCTGCCTATTGCTACACCTTC.

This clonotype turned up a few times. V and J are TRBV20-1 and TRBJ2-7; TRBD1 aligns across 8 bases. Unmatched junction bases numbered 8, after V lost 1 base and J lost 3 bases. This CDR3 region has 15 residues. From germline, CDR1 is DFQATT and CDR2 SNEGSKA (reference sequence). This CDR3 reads CSARVGDRGFYEQYF. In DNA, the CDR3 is TGCAGTGCTAGAGTTGGTGACAGGGGTTTCTACGAGCAGTACTTC.

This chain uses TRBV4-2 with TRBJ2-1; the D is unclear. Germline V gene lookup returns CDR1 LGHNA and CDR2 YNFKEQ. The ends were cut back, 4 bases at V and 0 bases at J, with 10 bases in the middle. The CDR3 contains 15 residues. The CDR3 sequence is CASSPSVSSYNEQFF. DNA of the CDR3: TGTGCCAGCAGCCCGAGCGTCAGCTCCTACAATGAGCAGTTCTTC.

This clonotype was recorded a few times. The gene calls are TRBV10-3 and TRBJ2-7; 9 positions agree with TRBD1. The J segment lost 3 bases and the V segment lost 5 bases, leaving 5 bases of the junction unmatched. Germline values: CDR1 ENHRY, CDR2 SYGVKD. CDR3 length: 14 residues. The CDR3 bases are TGTGCCATCAGTAGGGACAGGGACAACTACGAGCAGTACTTC. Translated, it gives CAISRDRDNYEQYF.

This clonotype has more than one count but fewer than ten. CDR3 in amino acids: CASSFLRGSTDTQYF. The CDR3 coding sequence is TGTGCCAGCAGTTTCCTGCGGGGATCCACAGATACGCAGTATTTT. V gene TRBV6-5 combines with J gene TRBJ2-3; D possibly corresponds to TRBD2 (6 bases). V lost 4 bases and J 2 bases, leaving 13 bases between the germline ends. This CDR3 region has 15 residues. Germline CDR1 MNHEY, CDR2 SVGAGI.

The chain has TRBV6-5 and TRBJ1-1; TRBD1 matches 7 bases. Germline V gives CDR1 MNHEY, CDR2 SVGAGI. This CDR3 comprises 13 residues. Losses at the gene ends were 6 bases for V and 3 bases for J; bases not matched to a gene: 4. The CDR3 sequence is CASRMGQYTEAFF. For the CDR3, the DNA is TGTGCCAGCAGGATGGGACAGTACACTGAAGCTTTCTTT.

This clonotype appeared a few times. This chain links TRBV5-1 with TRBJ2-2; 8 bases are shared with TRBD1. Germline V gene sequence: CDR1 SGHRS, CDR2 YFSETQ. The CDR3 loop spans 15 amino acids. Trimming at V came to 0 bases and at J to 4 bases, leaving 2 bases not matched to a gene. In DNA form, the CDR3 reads TGCGCCAGCAGCTTGGGACAGGGGTTCACCGGGGAGCTGTTTTTT. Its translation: CASSLGQGFTGELFF.

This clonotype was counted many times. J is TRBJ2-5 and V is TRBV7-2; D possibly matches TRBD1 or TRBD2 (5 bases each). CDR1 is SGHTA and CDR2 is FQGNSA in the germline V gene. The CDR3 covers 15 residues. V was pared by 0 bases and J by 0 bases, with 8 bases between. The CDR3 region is CASSLAWGYQETQYF. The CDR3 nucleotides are TGTGCCAGCAGCTTAGCGTGGGGGTACCAAGAGACCCAGTACTTC.

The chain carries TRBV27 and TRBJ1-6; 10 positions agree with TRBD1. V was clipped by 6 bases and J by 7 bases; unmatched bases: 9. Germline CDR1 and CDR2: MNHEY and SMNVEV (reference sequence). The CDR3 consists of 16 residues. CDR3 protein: CASRNTGTGDNSPLHF. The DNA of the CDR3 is TGTGCCAGCAGAAATACCGGGACAGGGGACAATTCACCCCTCCACTTT.

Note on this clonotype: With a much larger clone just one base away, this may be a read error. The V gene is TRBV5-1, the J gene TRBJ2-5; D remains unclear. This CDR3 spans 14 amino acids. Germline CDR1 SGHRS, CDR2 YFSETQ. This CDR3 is CARSRQSHGETQYF. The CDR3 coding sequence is TGCGCCCGCAGCCGGCAGAGTCACGGGGAGACCCAGTACTTC.

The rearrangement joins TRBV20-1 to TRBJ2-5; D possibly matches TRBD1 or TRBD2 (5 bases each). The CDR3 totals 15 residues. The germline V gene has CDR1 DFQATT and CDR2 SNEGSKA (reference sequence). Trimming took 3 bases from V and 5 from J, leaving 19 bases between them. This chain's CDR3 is CSARRNGDGVETQYF. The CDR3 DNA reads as TGCAGTGCTAGGCGGAACGGGGACGGGGTGGAGACCCAGTACTTC.

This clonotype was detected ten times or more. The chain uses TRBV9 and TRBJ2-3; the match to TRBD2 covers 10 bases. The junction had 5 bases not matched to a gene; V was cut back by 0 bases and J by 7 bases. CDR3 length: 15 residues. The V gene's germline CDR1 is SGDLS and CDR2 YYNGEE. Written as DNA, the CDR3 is TGTGCCAGCAGCGTAGGGGCTAGCGGGGGAAATACGCAGTATTTT. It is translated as CASSVGASGGNTQYF.

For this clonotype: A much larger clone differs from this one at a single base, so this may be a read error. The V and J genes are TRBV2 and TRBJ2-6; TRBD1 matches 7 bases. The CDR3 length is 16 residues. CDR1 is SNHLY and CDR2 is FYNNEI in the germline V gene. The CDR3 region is CASSDHRGTGANVPTF. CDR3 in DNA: TGTGCCAGCAGTGACCACAGGGGAACTGGGGCCAACGTCCCGACTTTC. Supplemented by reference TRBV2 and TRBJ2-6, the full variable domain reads EPEVTQTPSHQVTQMGQEVILRCVPISNHLYFYWYRQILGQKVEFLVSFYNNEISEKSEIFDDQFSVERPDGSNFTLKIRSTKLEDSAMYFCASSDHRGTGANVPTFGAGSRLTVL.

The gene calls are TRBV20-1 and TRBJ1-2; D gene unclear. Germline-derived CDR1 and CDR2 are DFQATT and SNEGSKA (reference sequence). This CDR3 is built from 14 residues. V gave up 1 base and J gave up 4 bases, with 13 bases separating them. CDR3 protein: CSARGFSAGYGYTF. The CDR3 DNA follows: TGCAGTGCTAGAGGATTCAGCGCCGGCTATGGCTACACCTTC.

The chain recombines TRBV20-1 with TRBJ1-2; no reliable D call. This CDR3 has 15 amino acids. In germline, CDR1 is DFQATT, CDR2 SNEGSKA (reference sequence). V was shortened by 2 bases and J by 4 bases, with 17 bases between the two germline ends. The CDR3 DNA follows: TGCAGTGCTAGACCCCATGTGGGATTATCCTATGGCTACACCTTC. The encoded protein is CSARPHVGLSYGYTF.

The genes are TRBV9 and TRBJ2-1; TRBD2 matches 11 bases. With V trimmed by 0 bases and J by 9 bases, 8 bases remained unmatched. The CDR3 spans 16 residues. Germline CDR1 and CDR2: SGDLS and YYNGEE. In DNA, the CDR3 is TGTGCCAGCAGCGTAGAGGCTAGCGGGAGGCGGGGTGAGCAGTTCTTC. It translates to CASSVEASGRRGEQFF.